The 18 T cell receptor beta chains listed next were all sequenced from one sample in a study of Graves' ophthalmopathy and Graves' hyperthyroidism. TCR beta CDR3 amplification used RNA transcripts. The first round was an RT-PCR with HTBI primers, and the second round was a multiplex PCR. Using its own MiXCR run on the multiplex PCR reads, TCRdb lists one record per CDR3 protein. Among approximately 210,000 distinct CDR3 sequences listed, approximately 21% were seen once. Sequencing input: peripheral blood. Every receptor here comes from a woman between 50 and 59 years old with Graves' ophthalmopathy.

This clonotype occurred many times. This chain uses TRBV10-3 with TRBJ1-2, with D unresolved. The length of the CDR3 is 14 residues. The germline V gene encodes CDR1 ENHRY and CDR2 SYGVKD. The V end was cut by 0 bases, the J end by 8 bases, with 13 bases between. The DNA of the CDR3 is TGTGCCATCAGTGAGTCTGGGAGCCGCCGGGGCTACACCTTC. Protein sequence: CAISESGSRRGYTF.

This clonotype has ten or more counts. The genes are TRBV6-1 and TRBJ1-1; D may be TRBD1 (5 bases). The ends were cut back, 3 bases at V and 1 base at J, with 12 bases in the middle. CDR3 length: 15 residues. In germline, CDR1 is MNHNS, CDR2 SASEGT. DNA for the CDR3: TGTGCCAGCAGTGACGAGGGACGGGAGAACACTGAAGCTTTCTTT. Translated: CASSDEGRENTEAFF.

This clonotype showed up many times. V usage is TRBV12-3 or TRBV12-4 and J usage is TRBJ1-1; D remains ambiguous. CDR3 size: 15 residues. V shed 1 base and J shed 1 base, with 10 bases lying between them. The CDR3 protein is CASSLGARGNTEAFF. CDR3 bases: TGTGCCAGCAGTTTAGGGGCGCGGGGGAACACTGAAGCTTTCTTT.

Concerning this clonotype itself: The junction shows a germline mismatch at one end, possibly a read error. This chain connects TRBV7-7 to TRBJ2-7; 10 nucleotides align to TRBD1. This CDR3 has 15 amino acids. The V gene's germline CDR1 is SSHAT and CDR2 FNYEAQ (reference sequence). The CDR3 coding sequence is TGTGCTAGCAGCTTTGGGACAGGGGACACCTACGAGCAGTACTTC. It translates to CASSFGTGDTYEQYF.

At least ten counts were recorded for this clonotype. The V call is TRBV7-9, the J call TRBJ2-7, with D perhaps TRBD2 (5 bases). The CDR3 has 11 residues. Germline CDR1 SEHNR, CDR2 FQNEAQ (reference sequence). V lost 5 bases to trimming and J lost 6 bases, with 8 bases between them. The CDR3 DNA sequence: TGTGCCAGCAGCGGGAGTCGCGAGCAGTACTTC. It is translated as CASSGSREQYF.

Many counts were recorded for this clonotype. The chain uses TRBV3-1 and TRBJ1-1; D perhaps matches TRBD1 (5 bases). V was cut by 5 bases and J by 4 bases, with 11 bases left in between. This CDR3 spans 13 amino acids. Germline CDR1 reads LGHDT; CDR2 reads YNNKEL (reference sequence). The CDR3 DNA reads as TGTGCCAGCAGCAGGGATGGGGGCACTGAAGCTTTCTTT. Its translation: CASSRDGGTEAFF.

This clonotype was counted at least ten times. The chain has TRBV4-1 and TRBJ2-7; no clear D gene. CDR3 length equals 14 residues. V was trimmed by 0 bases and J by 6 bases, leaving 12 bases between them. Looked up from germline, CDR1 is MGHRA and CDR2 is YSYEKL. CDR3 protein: CASSQDDSRPEQYF. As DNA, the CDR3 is TGCGCCAGCAGCCAAGACGACTCCCGGCCCGAGCAGTACTTC.

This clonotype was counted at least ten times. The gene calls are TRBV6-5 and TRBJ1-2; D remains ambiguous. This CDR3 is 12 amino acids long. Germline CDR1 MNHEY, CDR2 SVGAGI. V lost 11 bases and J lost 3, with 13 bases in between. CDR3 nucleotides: TGTGCCGCACGAAGGACGGACTATGGCTACACCTTC. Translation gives CAARRTDYGYTF.

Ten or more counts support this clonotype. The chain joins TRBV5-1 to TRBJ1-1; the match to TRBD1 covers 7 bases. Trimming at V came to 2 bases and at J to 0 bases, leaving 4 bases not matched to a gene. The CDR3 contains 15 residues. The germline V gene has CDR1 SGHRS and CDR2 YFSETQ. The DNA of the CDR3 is TGCGCCAGCAGCTTCCAGGGGGATTTGAACACTGAAGCTTTCTTT. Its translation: CASSFQGDLNTEAFF.

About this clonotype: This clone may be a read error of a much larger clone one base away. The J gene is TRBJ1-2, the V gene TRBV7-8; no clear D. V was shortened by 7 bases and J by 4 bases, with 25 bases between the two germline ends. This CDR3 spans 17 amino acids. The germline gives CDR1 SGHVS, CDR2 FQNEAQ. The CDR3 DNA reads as TGTGCCAGCATCTTGAACGGGATGTCCGCTCCTTCCTATGGCTACACCTTC. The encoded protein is CASILNGMSAPSYGYTF. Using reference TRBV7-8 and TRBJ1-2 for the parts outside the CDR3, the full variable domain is GAGVSQSPRYKVAKRGQDVALRCDPISGHVSLFWYQQALGQGPEFLTYFQNEAQLDKSGLPSDRFFAERPEGSVSTLKIQRTQQEDSAVYLCASILNGMSAPSYGYTFGSGTRLTVV.

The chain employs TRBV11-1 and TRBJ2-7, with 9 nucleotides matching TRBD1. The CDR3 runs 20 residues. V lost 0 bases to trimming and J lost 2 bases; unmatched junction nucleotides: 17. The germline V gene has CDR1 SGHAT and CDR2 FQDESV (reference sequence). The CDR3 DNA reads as TGTGCCAGCAGCTTAGCCACCCATCCCAGACAGGGGGACGCCCCCTACGAGCAGTACTTC. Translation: CASSLATHPRQGDAPYEQYF.

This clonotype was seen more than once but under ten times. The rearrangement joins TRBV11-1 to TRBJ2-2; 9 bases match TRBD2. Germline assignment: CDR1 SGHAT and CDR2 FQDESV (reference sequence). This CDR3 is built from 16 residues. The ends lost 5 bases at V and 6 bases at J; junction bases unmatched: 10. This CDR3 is CASSVGLAGEAGELFF. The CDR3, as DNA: TGTGCCAGCAGCGTTGGATTAGCGGGAGAGGCCGGGGAGCTGTTTTTT.

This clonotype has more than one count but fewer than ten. Here the CDR3 reads CSADSGARRDAFF. The CDR3 DNA reads as TGCAGTGCGGATTCCGGGGCCCGGAGGGATGCTTTCTTT. V usage is TRBV20-1 and J usage is TRBJ1-1; the D gene is possibly TRBD1 (5 bases). Germline assignment: CDR1 DFQATT and CDR2 SNEGSKA (reference sequence). Trimming took 6 bases from V and 11 from J, leaving 22 bases between them. The CDR3 extends over 13 amino acids.

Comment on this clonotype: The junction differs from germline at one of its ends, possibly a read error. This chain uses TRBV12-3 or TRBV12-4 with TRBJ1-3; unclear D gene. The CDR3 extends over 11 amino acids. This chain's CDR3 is CAVRVGNTIFF. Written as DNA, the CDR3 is TGTGCAGTTCGGGTTGGAAACACCATATTTTTT.

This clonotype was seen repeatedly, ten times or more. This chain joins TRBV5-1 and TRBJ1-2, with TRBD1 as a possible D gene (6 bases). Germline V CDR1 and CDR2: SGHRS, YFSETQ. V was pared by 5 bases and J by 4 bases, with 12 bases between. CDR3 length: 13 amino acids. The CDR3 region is CASREQGGYGYTF. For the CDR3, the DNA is TGCGCCAGCAGAGAACAGGGTGGCTATGGCTACACCTTC.

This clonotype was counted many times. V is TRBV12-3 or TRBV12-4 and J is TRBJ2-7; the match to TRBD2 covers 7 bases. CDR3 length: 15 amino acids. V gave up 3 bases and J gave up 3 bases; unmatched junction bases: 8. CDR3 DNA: TGTGCCAGCAGTTTGGATCGACTAGCTCTCTACGAGCAGTACTTC. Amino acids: CASSLDRLALYEQYF.

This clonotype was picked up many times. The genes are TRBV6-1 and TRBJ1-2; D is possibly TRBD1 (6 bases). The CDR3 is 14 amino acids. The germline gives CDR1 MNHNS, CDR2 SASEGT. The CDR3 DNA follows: TGTGCGGCGTCGGATAACAGGGACGGCTATGGCTACACCTTC. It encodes CAASDNRDGYGYTF.

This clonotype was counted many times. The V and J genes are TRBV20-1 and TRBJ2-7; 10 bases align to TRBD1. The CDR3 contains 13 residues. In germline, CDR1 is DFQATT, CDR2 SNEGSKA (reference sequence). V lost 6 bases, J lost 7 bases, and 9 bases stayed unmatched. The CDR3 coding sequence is TGCAGTGCGAAGCTAGACAGGGGGCGTGAGCAGTACTTC. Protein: CSAKLDRGREQYF.